Sequencing of this T cell receptor beta chain was carried out in a study of T cells after yellow fever vaccination. The CDR3 is 15 residues long. V gave up 4 bases and J gave up 5 bases; unmatched junction bases: 13. Germline loops: CDR1 DFQATT, CDR2 SNEGSKA (reference sequence). This clonotype has only a few counts. The antigen is unknown. Broader study findings: There was a small share of clonotypes that showed up in both the CD4 and CD8 compartments. After the booster, about 95% of CD4 and about 90% of CD8 primary-response clones were re-detected.

Production of TCR cDNA was by 5'RACE template switching, which also added a universal primer site and UMIs. TCRdb fed the 5' RACE reads into MiXCR, producing one record per CDR3 protein. Of some 300,000 distinct CDR3 sequences in the sample, around 8.6% are singletons; the top ten hold about 3%. The receptor was derived from a man between 18 and 35 years old who received the YFV17D yellow fever vaccine. The chain combines TRBV20-1 with TRBJ2-7, with 8 bases matching TRBD1. The sample consisted of CD4+ T cells sorted from PBMCs, taken 5 days after the yellow fever booster vaccination. CDR3 protein: CSAISSGTGVDEQYF. The CDR3, as DNA: TGCAGTGCTATTAGCTCCGGGACAGGAGTGGACGAGCAGTACTTC.